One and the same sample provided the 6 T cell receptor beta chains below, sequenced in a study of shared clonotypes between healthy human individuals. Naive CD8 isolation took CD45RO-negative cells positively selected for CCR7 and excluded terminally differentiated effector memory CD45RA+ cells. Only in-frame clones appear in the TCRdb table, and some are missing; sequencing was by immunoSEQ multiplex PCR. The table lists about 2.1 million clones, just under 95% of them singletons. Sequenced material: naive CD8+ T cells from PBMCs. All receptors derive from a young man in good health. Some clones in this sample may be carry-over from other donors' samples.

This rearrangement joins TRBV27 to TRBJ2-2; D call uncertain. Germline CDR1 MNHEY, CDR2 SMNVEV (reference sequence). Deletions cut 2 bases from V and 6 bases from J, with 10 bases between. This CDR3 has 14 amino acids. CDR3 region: CASSLNLSPGELFF. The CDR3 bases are TGTGCCAGCAGTTTAAACTTAAGCCCCGGGGAGCTGTTTTTT.

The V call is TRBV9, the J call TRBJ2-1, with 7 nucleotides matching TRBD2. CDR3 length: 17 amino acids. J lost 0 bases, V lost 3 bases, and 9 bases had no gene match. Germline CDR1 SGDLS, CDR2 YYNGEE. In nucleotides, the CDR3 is TGTGCCAGCAGCGAATTCGCAGCGGGAAGCTCCTACAATGAGCAGTTCTTC. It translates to CASSEFAAGSSYNEQFF. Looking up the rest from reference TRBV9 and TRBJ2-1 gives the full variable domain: DSGVTQTPKHLITATGQRVTLRCSPRSGDLSVYWYQQSLDQGLQFLIQYYNGEERAKGNILERFSAQQFPDLHSELNLSSLELGDSALYFCASSEFAAGSSYNEQFFGPGTRLTVL.

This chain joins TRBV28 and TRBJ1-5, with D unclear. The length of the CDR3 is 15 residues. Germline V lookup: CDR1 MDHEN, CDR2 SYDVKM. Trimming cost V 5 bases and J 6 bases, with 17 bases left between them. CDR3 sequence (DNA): TGTGCCAGCAGTCCGGTTCTTACTGTGGGTCAGCCCCAGCATTTT. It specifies CASSPVLTVGQPQHF.

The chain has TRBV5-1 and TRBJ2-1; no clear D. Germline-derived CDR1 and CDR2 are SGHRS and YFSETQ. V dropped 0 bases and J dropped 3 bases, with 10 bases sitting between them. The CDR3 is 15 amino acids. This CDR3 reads CASSLDHGSYNEQFF. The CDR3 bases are TGCGCCAGCAGCTTGGACCACGGCAGCTACAATGAGCAGTTCTTC.

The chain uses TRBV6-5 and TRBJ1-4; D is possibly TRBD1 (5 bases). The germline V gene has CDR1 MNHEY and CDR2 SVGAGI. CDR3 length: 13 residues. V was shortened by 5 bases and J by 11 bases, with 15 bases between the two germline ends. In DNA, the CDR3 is TGTGCCAGCAGTGGGGGAGATCGTAGGAAACTGTTTTTT. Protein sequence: CASSGGDRRKLFF.

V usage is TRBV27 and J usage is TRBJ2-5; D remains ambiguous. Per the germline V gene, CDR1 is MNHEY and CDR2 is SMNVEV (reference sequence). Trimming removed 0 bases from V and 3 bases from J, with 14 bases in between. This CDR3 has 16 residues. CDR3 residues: CASSLSVRVSEETQYF. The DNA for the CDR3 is TGTGCCAGCAGTTTATCGGTTAGAGTTTCAGAAGAGACCCAGTACTTC.